The table lists the clone carrying this TCR beta chain with many counts. Its specificity is unknown. Amplification of TCR beta CDR3 regions used RNA as the template. HTBI primers were used for first-round RT-PCR of the TCR CDR3. Each CDR3 protein is one row after TCRdb ran MiXCR on the multiplex PCR reads. The sample consists of roughly 380,000 distinct CDR3 sequences, roughly 19% of them appearing once. This record comes from a study of T cells in Graves' hyperthyroidism and ophthalmopathy. Study overall: Blood from the periphery was taken at initial diagnosis, before any treatment.

Trimming cost V 5 bases and J 5 bases, with 15 bases left between them. Per the germline V gene, CDR1 is SGHVS and CDR2 is FNYEAQ. The CDR3 is 14 residues long. Findings and limits, study-wide: Ophthalmopathy cases were set apart from stable hyperthyroidism by a 13 V-J model. Ophthalmopathy was identified by the model a median roughly 6.5 months ahead of onset.

The TCR sequence derives from a woman aged 18-29 years with Graves' hyperthyroidism. The genes are TRBV7-6 and TRBJ1-2; tentatively, D is TRBD1 (6 bases). Sequencing used blood. CDR3 bases: TGTGCCAGCAGCCCCGGGGAGGGGGTATATGGCTACACCTTC. Residues: CASSPGEGVYGYTF.